Below, one TCR beta chain is given with its context. The sample comes from a study of response to subunit inactivated influenza vaccine. TCRdb independently ran MiXCR on the RT-PCR reads; one entry per CDR3 protein. This table has about 310,000 distinct CDR3 sequences, around 20% appearing once. Per germline, CDR1 SGHRS and CDR2 YFSETQ. V lost 7 bases, J lost 1 base, and 17 bases lay in between. This CDR3 is 15 amino acids long. Here the sequenced sample was PBMCs from blood, taken approximately 22 months after vaccination. The source is a man aged 45 to 70 who received an inactivated influenza vaccine. The chain joins TRBV5-1 to TRBJ1-1; no clear D gene. The DNA of the CDR3 is TGCGCCAGCGACCCGTTGGGAGGGCCGAACACTGAAGCTTTCTTT. Residues: CASDPLGGPNTEAFF.